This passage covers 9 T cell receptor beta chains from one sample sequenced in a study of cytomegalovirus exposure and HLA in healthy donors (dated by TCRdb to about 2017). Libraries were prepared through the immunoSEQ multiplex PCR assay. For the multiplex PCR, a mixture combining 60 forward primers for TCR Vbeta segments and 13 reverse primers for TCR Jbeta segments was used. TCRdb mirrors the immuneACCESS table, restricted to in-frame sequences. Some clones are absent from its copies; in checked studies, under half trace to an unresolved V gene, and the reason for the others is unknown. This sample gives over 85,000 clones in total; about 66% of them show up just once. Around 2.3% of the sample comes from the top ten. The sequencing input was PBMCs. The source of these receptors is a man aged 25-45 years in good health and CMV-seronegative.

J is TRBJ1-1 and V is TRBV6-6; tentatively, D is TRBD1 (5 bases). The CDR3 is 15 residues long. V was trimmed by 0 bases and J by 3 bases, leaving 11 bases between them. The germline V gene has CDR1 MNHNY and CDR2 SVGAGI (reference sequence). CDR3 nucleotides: TGTGCCAGCAGTTACTCAGGGGTAGTTGACACTGAAGCTTTCTTT. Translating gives CASSYSGVVDTEAFF.

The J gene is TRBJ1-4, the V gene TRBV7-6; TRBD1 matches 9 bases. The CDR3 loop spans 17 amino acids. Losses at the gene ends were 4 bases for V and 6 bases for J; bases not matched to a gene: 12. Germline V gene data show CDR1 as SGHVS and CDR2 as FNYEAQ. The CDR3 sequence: CASSSQGAPVLDEKLFF. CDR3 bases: TGTGCCAGCAGCTCACAGGGGGCTCCTGTATTAGATGAAAAACTGTTTTTT.

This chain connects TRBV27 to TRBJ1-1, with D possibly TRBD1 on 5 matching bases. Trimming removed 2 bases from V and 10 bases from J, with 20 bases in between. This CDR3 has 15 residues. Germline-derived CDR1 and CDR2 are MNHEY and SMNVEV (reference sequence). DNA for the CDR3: TGTGCCAGCAGTTTAGTCCCCCAGCTTCAGGGTGGAGCTTTCTTT. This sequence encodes CASSLVPQLQGGAFF.

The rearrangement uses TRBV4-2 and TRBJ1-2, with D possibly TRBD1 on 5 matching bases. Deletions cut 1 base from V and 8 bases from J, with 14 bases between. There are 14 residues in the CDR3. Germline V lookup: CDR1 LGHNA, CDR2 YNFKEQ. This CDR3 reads CASSQVPWGGGYTF. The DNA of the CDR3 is TGTGCCAGCAGCCAAGTTCCTTGGGGCGGAGGCTACACCTTC.

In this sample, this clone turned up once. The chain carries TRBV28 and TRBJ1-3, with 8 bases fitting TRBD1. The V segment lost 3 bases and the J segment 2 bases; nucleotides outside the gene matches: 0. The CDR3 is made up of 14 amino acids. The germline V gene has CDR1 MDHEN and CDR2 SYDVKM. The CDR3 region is CASSLTGAGNTIYF. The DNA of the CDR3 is TGTGCCAGCAGTTTGACAGGGGCTGGAAACACCATATATTTT. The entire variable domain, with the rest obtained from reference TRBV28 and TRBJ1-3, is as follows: DVKVTQSSRYLVKRTGEKVFLECVQDMDHENMFWYRQDPGLGLRLIYFSYDVKMKEKGDIPEGYSVSREKKERFSLILESASTNQTSMYLCASSLTGAGNTIYFGEGSWLTVV.

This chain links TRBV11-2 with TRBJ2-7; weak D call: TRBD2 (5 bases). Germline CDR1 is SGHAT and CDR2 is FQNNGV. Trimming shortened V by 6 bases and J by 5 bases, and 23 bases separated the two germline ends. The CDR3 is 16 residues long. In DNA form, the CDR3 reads TGTGCCAGCAGACCTCGGAGGCAGTTAGGTGGCGACGAGCAGTACTTC. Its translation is CASRPRRQLGGDEQYF.

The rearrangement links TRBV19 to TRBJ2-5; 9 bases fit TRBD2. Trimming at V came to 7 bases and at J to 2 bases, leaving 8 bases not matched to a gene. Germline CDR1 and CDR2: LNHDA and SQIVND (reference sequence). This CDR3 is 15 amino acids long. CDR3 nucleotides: TGTGCCAGTACCCTGACTAGCGGACTACAAGAGACCCAGTACTTC. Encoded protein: CASTLTSGLQETQYF.

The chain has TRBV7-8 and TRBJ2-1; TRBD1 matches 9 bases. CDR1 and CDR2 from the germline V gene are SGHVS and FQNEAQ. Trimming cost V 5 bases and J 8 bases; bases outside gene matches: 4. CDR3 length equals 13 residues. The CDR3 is CASSADRGHEQFF. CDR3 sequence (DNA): TGTGCCAGCAGCGCGGACAGGGGACATGAGCAGTTCTTC.

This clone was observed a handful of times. As DNA, the CDR3 is TGTGCCAGCAGTTACTCCCAAGGACAGGGGTATGAAAAACTGTTTTTT. Protein product: CASSYSQGQGYEKLFF. The chain links TRBV6-5 to TRBJ1-4; 9 bases are a match to TRBD1. CDR1 is MNHEY and CDR2 is SVGAGI in the germline V gene. The CDR3 runs 16 residues. Trimming removed 0 bases from V and 6 bases from J; junction bases left unmatched: 5.